Listed below are T cell receptor beta chains from one sample, sequenced in a study of cytomegalovirus exposure and HLA in healthy donors. Assay used: immunoSEQ multiplex PCR; TCRdb lists only in-frame clones, some missing. The repertoire holds 150,000 to 200,000 clones, with about an eighth as singletons. Material: PBMCs. Receptors originate from a man aged 45 to 65 in good health and CMV-seropositive. The CDR3 runs from the conserved cysteine through the conserved F or W. Each record gives: clone size, V gene, J gene, D gene, CDR3 protein, CDR3 DNA. D genes are given only for firm matches. Clone size appears in some rows only: once, few, many, or a class for an expanded clone.

.	TRBV19	TRBJ2-1	TRBD1	CATRQGGLQNEQFF	TGTGCCACCAGACAGGGGGGACTACAGAATGAGCAGTTCTTC
.	TRBV19	TRBJ2-5	TRBD2	CASSGLADQETQYF	TGTGCCAGTAGTGGTCTAGCGGACCAAGAGACCCAGTACTTC
.	TRBV5-1	TRBJ2-6	.	CASSFGGTGANVLTF	TGCGCCAGCAGCTTTGGGGGCACTGGGGCCAACGTCCTGACTTTC
.	TRBV11-3	TRBJ1-1	.	CASSFRGGREAFF	TGTGCCAGCAGCTTCCGGGGAGGAAGGGAAGCTTTCTTT
few	TRBV20-1	TRBJ1-2	.	CSVGGGYTF	TGCAGTGTCGGGGGAGGCTACACCTTC
few	TRBV30	TRBJ2-1	TRBD1	CAWGDRLRNEQFF	TGTGCCTGGGGGGACAGGTTGAGAAATGAGCAGTTCTTC
few	TRBV7-2	TRBJ1-2	TRBD1	CASSLDRDWNYGYTF	TGTGCCAGCAGCCTGGACAGGGATTGGAACTATGGCTACACCTTC
.	TRBV18	TRBJ1-6	TRBD1	CASSGTGNSPLHF	TGTGCCAGCTCAGGGACAGGGAATTCACCCCTCCACTTT
few	TRBV6-1	TRBJ2-7	TRBD2	CASIRLAVEGEQYF	TGTGCCAGCATACGACTAGCGGTGGAAGGCGAGCAGTACTTC
.	TRBV19	TRBJ2-3	.	CASGDWGTDTQYF	TGTGCCAGCGGGGACTGGGGCACAGATACGCAGTATTTT
few	TRBV5-1	TRBJ1-4	.	CASSGRDPTNEKLFF	TGCGCCAGCAGCGGGCGGGACCCAACTAATGAAAAACTGTTTTTT
.	TRBV30	TRBJ1-5	.	CAWSVPGAAARQEPQHF	TGTGCCTGGAGTGTACCTGGGGCGGCAGCTCGTCAAGAACCCCAGCATTTT
few	TRBV11-2	TRBJ2-1	.	CASSLGYSYNEQFF	TGTGCCAGCAGCTTAGGCTACTCCTACAATGAGCAGTTCTTC
few	TRBV7-8	TRBJ2-6	.	CASSLELGRGDSGANVLTF	TGTGCCAGCAGCTTAGAATTGGGCAGGGGTGATTCTGGGGCCAACGTCCTGACTTTC
.	TRBV30	TRBJ1-2	TRBD1	CAWAKQGGYTF	TGTGCCTGGGCTAAACAGGGGGGCTACACCTTC
.	TRBV9	TRBJ1-2	.	CASSVGAGAGNYGYTF	TGTGCCAGCAGCGTGGGGGCGGGGGCCGGCAACTATGGCTACACCTTC
.	TRBV19	TRBJ1-5	.	CASHHQGRRSNQPQHF	TGTGCCAGCCACCATCAGGGGCGACGCAGCAATCAGCCCCAGCATTTT
.	TRBV30	TRBJ1-2	TRBD1	CARNLYRGHNYGYTF	TGTGCCCGAAACCTTTACAGGGGGCACAACTATGGCTACACCTTC
few	TRBV6-5	TRBJ1-6	.	CASSYSRQGYSPLHF	TGTGCCAGCAGTTACTCGCGGCAGGGGTATTCACCCCTCCACTTT
few	TRBV7-2	TRBJ1-5	.	CASSLGQVQPQHF	TGTGCCAGCAGCTTAGGACAGGTACAGCCCCAGCATTTT
.	TRBV5-1	TRBJ1-6	.	CASSLGQGIESPLHF	TGCGCCAGCAGCTTGGGGCAGGGCATTGAATCACCCCTCCACTTT
.	TRBV27	TRBJ2-2	TRBD2	CASSYLAGLNTGELFF	TGTGCCAGCAGTTACCTAGCGGGGCTGAACACCGGGGAGCTGTTTTTT
.	TRBV5-1	TRBJ2-1	.	CASSLGGTTYNEQFF	TGCGCCAGCAGCTTGGGCGGAACCACCTACAATGAGCAGTTCTTC
.	TRBV19	TRBJ1-2	.	CASSSGIGFENYGYTF	TGTGCCAGTAGTAGCGGCATTGGGTTTGAGAACTATGGCTACACCTTC
.	TRBV2	TRBJ1-4	TRBD1	CASSSGQGGYEKLFF	TGTGCCAGCAGTTCGGGACAGGGAGGTTATGAAAAACTGTTTTTT
.	TRBV10-3	TRBJ1-1	.	CAIRGAREGKGTEAFF	TGTGCCATCAGGGGGGCCCGGGAGGGCAAAGGCACTGAAGCTTTCTTT
.	TRBV7-2	TRBJ2-2	.	CASSSQWLAGELFF	TGTGCCAGCAGCTCTCAGTGGCTGGCCGGGGAGCTGTTTTTT
.	TRBV15	TRBJ2-5	TRBD1	CATSGKGAGLETQYF	TGTGCCACCAGCGGAAAGGGGGCGGGTTTAGAGACCCAGTACTTC
few	TRBV5-6	TRBJ1-2	.	CASSPRGLTSYGYTF	TGTGCCAGCAGCCCCCGAGGGCTTACGTCCTATGGCTACACCTTC
.	TRBV7-2	TRBJ1-5	TRBD1	CASSLGGTGATGRQPQHF	TGTGCCAGCAGCTTAGGAGGGACAGGGGCCACAGGAAGGCAGCCCCAGCATTTT
.	TRBV5-5	TRBJ1-1	TRBD1	CASSEPGQGNTEAFF	TGTGCCAGCAGCGAACCGGGACAGGGGAACACTGAAGCTTTCTTT
.	TRBV27	TRBJ1-6	.	CASSFGAYNSPLHF	TGTGCCAGCAGTTTTGGGGCTTATAATTCACCCCTCCACTTT
.	TRBV2	TRBJ2-2	.	CASSGHITGELFF	TGTGCCAGCAGTGGGCATATCACCGGGGAGCTGTTTTTT
few	TRBV11-3	TRBJ1-1	.	CASSLSGGTFF	TGTGCCAGCAGCTTGTCCGGGGGAACTTTCTTT
few	TRBV6-5	TRBJ1-1	.	CASNQGSEAFF	TGTGCCAGCAATCAGGGTAGTGAAGCTTTCTTT